This T cell receptor (beta chain) appears in the sequencing data of a study of T cell repertoires in cytomegalovirus infection. The overall study: It can be stated that public TCR beta signatures indicated CMV infection as well as a matching HLA type. Study outcomes and limitations: Summed frequency of shared TCR beta families picked out CMV carriers who also had the relevant HLA. In two of eight donors, the top clonotype was HLA-C-restricted CMV-specific.

This clonotype was detected ten times or more. Its antigen is as yet unknown. The V and J ends lost 0 bases and 8 bases respectively, with 13 bases between them. This CDR3 is 14 amino acids long. The germline CDR1 and CDR2 sequences are MNHEY and SVGAGI. Via MiXCR, TCRdb re-called the reads, giving one row per CDR3 protein. The sample lists roughly 320,000 distinct CDR3 sequences; about 9.2% were seen once. The clonotype was recovered from a human donor in good health (CMV status not recorded). Some clones in this sample may be carry-over from other donors' samples. Input material: PBMCs. This rearrangement joins TRBV6-5 to TRBJ1-2; D may be TRBD1 (6 bases). The CDR3 sequence: CASSYSGQRSGYTF. CDR3 DNA: TGTGCCAGCAGTTACTCCGGACAGCGTAGCGGCTACACCTTC.